The rows below give T cell receptor beta chains drawn from one sample of a study of cytomegalovirus exposure and HLA in healthy donors. The repertoire was sequenced with immunoSEQ multiplex PCR; TCRdb's copy has only in-frame clones and lacks some. The sample lists roughly 150,000 clones; under 85% were seen once. Sequencing was performed on PBMCs. Receptors originate from a young woman in good health and CMV-seropositive. Each CDR3 is given with its conserved first and last residue. Where a row states a size, it is once, few, many or the class of an expanded clone; other rows omit it.

abundance,j_gene,v_gene,CDR3aa
.,TRBJ2-3,TRBV5-1,CASSLRLSDTQYF
.,TRBJ2-7,TRBV11-1,CASSQSGTATYEQYF
.,TRBJ2-5,TRBV30,CAWRPSRDRGSVGGETQYF
.,TRBJ1-5,TRBV12-5,CASGLGPFPGQNQPQHF
.,TRBJ2-5,TRBV7-6,CASSSTRSETQYF
.,TRBJ2-1,TRBV5-1,CASSLNAGSSYNEQFF
.,TRBJ2-3,TRBV5-1,CASSPGGGDTDTQYF
.,TRBJ1-1,TRBV5-4,CASSLGTGLKTASTEAFF
.,TRBJ2-1,TRBV27,CASTGQASTYNEQFF
.,TRBJ2-3,TRBV7-9,CASSPEVSGASTDTQYF
.,TRBJ2-5,TRBV2,CASRLGGGQETQYF
.,TRBJ2-7,TRBV6-1,CASSSWGGGGDEQYF
once,TRBJ1-6,TRBV5-8,CASSPWTFPNSPLHF
once,TRBJ2-2,TRBV2,CASSDDRGGIGELFF
.,TRBJ1-3,TRBV30,CAWSVAQDTIYF
.,TRBJ1-2,TRBV9,CASSVEVGGPGYTF
.,TRBJ2-3,TRBV10-1,CASSDERGGRTDTQYF
.,TRBJ2-3,TRBV4-3,CASSFTSGGGTDTQYF
.,.,TRBV7-9,CASSDRGNYEQYF
few,TRBJ1-2,TRBV5-1,CASSGPGQRNYGYTF
.,TRBJ2-1,TRBV29-1,CSVEKGTQNEQFF
.,TRBJ2-2,TRBV29-1,CSGRKANTGELFF
.,TRBJ2-7,TRBV20-1,CSASNREEQYF
.,TRBJ2-2,TRBV6-5,CASLRNLNTGELFF
.,TRBJ1-6,TRBV2,CASSEGRGSAPLHF
few,TRBJ2-7,TRBV2,CASRRDSYYEQYF
.,TRBJ1-2,TRBV9,CASSVTEKEGYTF
.,TRBJ2-7,TRBV2,CASSGTGLEQYF
.,TRBJ2-3,TRBV5-4,CASSSLADTQYF
.,TRBJ1-5,TRBV6-5,CASRPSNGRDQPQHF
.,TRBJ1-5,TRBV7-2,CASSYNSNQPQHF
.,TRBJ2-5,TRBV5-1,CATKGQPEETQYF
.,TRBJ2-7,TRBV28,CASSLVASGGAGSYEQYF
.,TRBJ2-3,TRBV2,CASIKALRTGGPTDTQYF
.,TRBJ1-4,TRBV2,CASSETGDAGEKLFF
.,TRBJ2-7,TRBV27,CASSLDAGTGYEQYF
few,TRBJ2-3,TRBV7-3,CASSVPESGGRTDTQYF
.,TRBJ2-7,TRBV6-1,CASSSRDSYEQYF
few,TRBJ2-7,TRBV29-1,CSVAGGSYEQYF
.,TRBJ2-1,TRBV29-1,CSVGGGYEQFF
.,TRBJ2-7,TRBV10-3,CAISEFEEVSYEQYF
.,TRBJ1-1,TRBV2,CASSEGRSMNTEAFF
.,TRBJ2-4,TRBV2,CASRDILRAKNIQYF
few,TRBJ2-3,TRBV10-3,CAIREGGTSDTQYF
.,TRBJ2-7,TRBV6-5,CASSKGTYEQYF
few,TRBJ1-2,TRBV9,CASSAGDRGFLEGYTF
.,TRBJ1-4,TRBV7-9,CASSLAGGEKLFF
.,TRBJ2-2,TRBV9,CASMSRGGELFF
.,TRBJ2-7,TRBV28,CASSGTGTSGTYEQYF
.,TRBJ2-3,TRBV4-1,CASSQEGALTSGDSTDTQYF
.,TRBJ2-3,TRBV25-1,CASRAHPGLADHTDTQYF
.,TRBJ1-5,TRBV4-2,CASSQGAGDQPQHF
.,TRBJ2-7,TRBV4-1,CASSQDAGANYEQYF
few,TRBJ1-4,TRBV5-6,CASSLSRGGEKLFF